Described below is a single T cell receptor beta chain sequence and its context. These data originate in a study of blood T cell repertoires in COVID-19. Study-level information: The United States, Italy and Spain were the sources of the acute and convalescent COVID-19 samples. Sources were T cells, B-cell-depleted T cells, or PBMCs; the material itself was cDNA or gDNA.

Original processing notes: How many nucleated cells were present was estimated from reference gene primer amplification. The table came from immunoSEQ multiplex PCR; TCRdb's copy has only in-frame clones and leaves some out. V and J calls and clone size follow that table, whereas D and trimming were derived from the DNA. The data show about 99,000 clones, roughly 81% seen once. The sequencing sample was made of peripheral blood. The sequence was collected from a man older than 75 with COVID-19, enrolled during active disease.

DNA for the CDR3: TGTGCCATCAGTGGACGGGACAGGTCGAACACTGAAGCTTTCTTT. Translation: CAISGRDRSNTEAFF. The rearrangement joins TRBV10-3 to TRBJ1-1; TRBD1 matches at 8 bases. The CDR3 has 15 residues. Germline V gives CDR1 ENHRY, CDR2 SYGVKD. The trim removed 4 bases at V and 1 base at J, leaving 5 bases unmatched.